What follows is one TCR beta chain and its context. This sample is part of a study of radiotherapy plus CTLA-4 blockade in lung cancer. The protocol was immunoSEQ multiplex PCR, while the TCRdb copy is restricted to in-frame clones and leaves out a portion. The sample includes 65,000 to 100,000 clones, roughly four fifths of them seen just once. V was clipped by 0 bases and J by 5 bases, with 7 bases between them. Germline CDR1 is SGHVS and CDR2 is FQNEAQ. This CDR3 is built from 13 residues. The chain carries TRBV7-8 and TRBJ1-2; a possible D gene is TRBD1 (5 bases). The clonotype was recovered from a human donor with non-small cell lung cancer who had stable disease on radiotherapy plus ipilimumab. The starting material was peripheral blood, obtained from a patient treated with radiotherapy plus ipilimumab. The DNA for the CDR3 is TGTGCCAGCAGCTTAGCGAGGGGATATGGCTACACCTTC. It specifies CASSLARGYGYTF.